One T cell receptor (beta chain) is described in this entry. What it binds is not known. This record comes from a study of a mutant IDH1 vaccine in newly diagnosed glioma. The overall study: Patients were given eight vaccinations, scheduled in weeks 1, 3, 5, 7, 11, 15, 19 and 23. Of the patients given treatment, approximately 62% were male and 37.5% were female, and a mean age of around 44 years was recorded.

Documented time point: week 11, during vaccination. One vaccine dose held 300 ug of mutant IDH1 20-mer peptide and came with topical imiquimod. The donors had new WHO grade 3 or 4 astrocytomas; these were IDH1-mutant and ATRX-lost. Trimming took off 1 base at V and 6 bases at J, with 16 bases between the two ends. This CDR3 region has 15 residues. Germline values: CDR1 MNHNS, CDR2 SASEGT. TCRdb's copy holds only in-frame clones and misses some; the assay was immunoSEQ multiplex PCR. Here the sample spans roughly 70,000 clones, around 85% being singletons. The rearrangement uses TRBV6-1 and TRBJ2-7; D not resolved. The source of this sequence is a woman between 50 and 59 years old with glioma. Sequenced here: PBMCs, sampled from a glioma patient whose treatment included an IDH1 peptide vaccine. The chain's CDR3 is CASSEVGLGRGEQYF. The CDR3 coding sequence is TGTGCCAGCAGTGAAGTGGGTCTCGGTCGCGGCGAGCAGTACTTC.